The T cell receptor beta chain under discussion was sequenced for a study of T cell responses to AZD1222 COVID-19 vaccine. Study-level findings and limits: Recipients of two AZD1222 doses showed rising Spike-specific TCR breadth and depth. There were vaccine-associated CD4 TCRs across spike, dominant at 160-218 and 743-854. Donor demographics were predominantly white British with a female majority; clonal diversity may be underestimated. Every sample of the repertoires postdated the peak T cell response.

Libraries were prepared by immunoSEQ multiplex PCR; TCRdb keeps only in-frame clonotypes and omits some of them. This repertoire shows 100,000 to 130,000 clones, about 86% found once; its top ten account for 3% to 3.5%. Germline values: CDR1 MNHEY, CDR2 SVGAGI. The CDR3 totals 14 residues. Germline trimming cut 6 bases from V and 6 bases from J; bases unmatched to any gene: 11. As concerns this clone: What it recognizes is unknown.

Specimen: peripheral blood, collected on day 0 of AZD1222 vaccination. This TCR was sampled from an adult in good health. The chain uses TRBV6-5 and TRBJ2-7, with TRBD1 matching over 7 bases. The CDR3 here is CASSLDRDRGEQYF. The CDR3 DNA is TGTGCCAGCAGCCTCGACAGGGATCGAGGCGAGCAGTACTTC.